These T cell receptor beta chains were read from a single sample in a study of T cell responses to AZD1222 COVID-19 vaccine. Libraries were prepared by immunoSEQ multiplex PCR; TCRdb keeps only in-frame clonotypes and omits some of them. The sample shows some 180,000 clones, around 92% of them seen only once. The starting material was peripheral blood, obtained on day 0 of AZD1222 vaccination. All receptors derive from an adult in good health. The CDR3 runs from the conserved cysteine through the conserved F or W. The order of the fields is clone size, D gene, V gene, J gene, CDR3 protein, CDR3 DNA. The D gene is left open where the match is weak. Not every row has a clone size; where given, it reads once, few, many or a size class.

clone size: NA; D gene: TRBD2; V gene: TRBV9; J gene: TRBJ2-5; CDR3 protein: CASSSLGGLAQETQYF; CDR3 DNA: TGTGCCAGCAGCTCCCTTGGGGGACTAGCGCAAGAGACCCAGTACTTC
clone size: NA; D gene: NA; V gene: TRBV5-1; J gene: TRBJ2-2; CDR3 protein: CASSSSGLSGELFF; CDR3 DNA: TGCGCCAGCAGCTCCTCAGGGCTCTCCGGGGAGCTGTTTTTT
clone size: NA; D gene: NA; V gene: TRBV11-2; J gene: TRBJ1-5; CDR3 protein: CASSQTWGSGQPQHF; CDR3 DNA: TGTGCCAGCAGTCAAACTTGGGGTTCTGGTCAGCCCCAGCATTTT
clone size: NA; D gene: NA; V gene: TRBV6-4; J gene: TRBJ2-2; CDR3 protein: CASAAWGGVDTGELFF; CDR3 DNA: TGTGCCAGCGCCGCCTGGGGGGGCGTCGACACCGGGGAGCTGTTTTTT
clone size: NA; D gene: TRBD1; V gene: TRBV11-2; J gene: TRBJ1-2; CDR3 protein: CASRQGGANYGYTF; CDR3 DNA: TGTGCCAGCAGACAGGGGGGCGCTAACTATGGCTACACCTTC
clone size: NA; D gene: TRBD1; V gene: TRBV7-9; J gene: TRBJ1-4; CDR3 protein: CASSPRTGGGEKLFF; CDR3 DNA: TGTGCCAGCAGCCCACGGACAGGGGGCGGGGAAAAACTGTTTTTT
clone size: NA; D gene: TRBD1; V gene: TRBV5-1; J gene: TRBJ1-4; CDR3 protein: CASSLAGTGDEKLFF; CDR3 DNA: TGCGCCAGCAGCTTGGCCGGGACAGGGGATGAAAAACTGTTTTTT
clone size: NA; D gene: NA; V gene: TRBV7-8; J gene: TRBJ1-4; CDR3 protein: CASSSSRGNEKLFF; CDR3 DNA: TGTGCCAGCAGCTCCTCCCGGGGGAATGAAAAACTGTTTTTT
clone size: NA; D gene: NA; V gene: TRBV12-3/TRBV12-4; J gene: TRBJ2-7; CDR3 protein: CASSSTGKRQYF; CDR3 DNA: TGTGCCAGCAGTTCTACAGGGAAACGGCAGTACTTC
clone size: NA; D gene: NA; V gene: TRBV27; J gene: TRBJ1-6; CDR3 protein: CASSLWYEGSSYNSPLHF; CDR3 DNA: TGTGCCAGCAGTTTATGGTACGAGGGGAGCTCCTATAATTCACCCCTCCACTTT
clone size: NA; D gene: NA; V gene: TRBV19; J gene: TRBJ1-2; CDR3 protein: CASGARLDSPSYGYTF; CDR3 DNA: TGTGCCAGTGGTGCCCGGTTGGATTCCCCCAGCTATGGCTACACCTTC
clone size: NA; D gene: NA; V gene: TRBV10-3; J gene: TRBJ2-7; CDR3 protein: CAISPESSYEQYF; CDR3 DNA: TGTGCCATCAGCCCAGAAAGCTCCTACGAGCAGTACTTC
clone size: NA; D gene: TRBD2; V gene: TRBV6-6; J gene: TRBJ2-5; CDR3 protein: CASSPTSGVETQYF; CDR3 DNA: TGTGCCAGCAGTCCTACTAGCGGGGTAGAGACCCAGTACTTC
clone size: NA; D gene: TRBD2; V gene: TRBV7-6; J gene: TRBJ2-2; CDR3 protein: CASSLGTSSGRGTGELFF; CDR3 DNA: TGTGCCAGCAGCTTAGGGACATCGAGCGGGAGAGGCACCGGGGAGCTGTTTTTT
clone size: NA; D gene: NA; V gene: TRBV18; J gene: TRBJ2-7; CDR3 protein: CASSPMAGYEQYF; CDR3 DNA: TGTGCCAGCTCACCTATGGCGGGCTACGAGCAGTACTTC
clone size: NA; D gene: TRBD2; V gene: TRBV7-8; J gene: TRBJ2-2; CDR3 protein: CASSFGSLFYSGSWLGTGELFF; CDR3 DNA: TGTGCCAGCAGCTTCGGGTCCCTCTTTTACAGCGGGAGTTGGTTGGGCACCGGGGAGCTGTTTTTT
clone size: NA; D gene: NA; V gene: TRBV5-6; J gene: TRBJ1-1; CDR3 protein: CASSLEGGGNTEAFF; CDR3 DNA: TGTGCCAGCAGCTTGGAAGGAGGGGGTAACACTGAAGCTTTCTTT
clone size: NA; D gene: TRBD1; V gene: TRBV7-9; J gene: TRBJ1-6; CDR3 protein: CASSTQGAGNSPLHF; CDR3 DNA: TGTGCCAGCAGCACTCAGGGGGCTGGTAATTCACCCCTCCACTTT
clone size: NA; D gene: NA; V gene: TRBV18; J gene: TRBJ1-1; CDR3 protein: CASSPLRQENTEAFF; CDR3 DNA: TGTGCCAGCTCACCACTCCGGCAGGAGAACACTGAAGCTTTCTTT
clone size: once; D gene: TRBD1; V gene: TRBV19; J gene: TRBJ1-5; CDR3 protein: CASRKGQGQGQPQHF; CDR3 DNA: TGTGCCAGTAGGAAGGGACAGGGGCAAGGACAGCCCCAGCATTTT
clone size: NA; D gene: TRBD1; V gene: TRBV28; J gene: TRBJ1-1; CDR3 protein: CASSTTGGSTEAFF; CDR3 DNA: TGTGCCAGCAGTACAACAGGGGGAAGCACTGAAGCTTTCTTT
clone size: NA; D gene: TRBD2; V gene: TRBV7-9; J gene: TRBJ2-2; CDR3 protein: CASSPTSGINTGELFF; CDR3 DNA: TGTGCCAGCAGCCCGACTAGCGGGATTAACACCGGGGAGCTGTTTTTT
clone size: NA; D gene: NA; V gene: TRBV19; J gene: TRBJ1-2; CDR3 protein: CASSIGLEGYTF; CDR3 DNA: TGTGCCAGTAGTATAGGTTTGGAGGGCTACACCTTC
clone size: NA; D gene: TRBD2; V gene: TRBV27; J gene: TRBJ2-1; CDR3 protein: CASSLLAWGEGTSYNEQFF; CDR3 DNA: TGTGCCAGCAGTTTGCTTGCGTGGGGGGAGGGAACCTCCTACAATGAGCAGTTCTTC
clone size: NA; D gene: TRBD1; V gene: TRBV28; J gene: TRBJ1-5; CDR3 protein: CASSFVGTADQPQHF; CDR3 DNA: TGTGCCAGCAGTTTTGTGGGGACAGCCGATCAGCCCCAGCATTTT